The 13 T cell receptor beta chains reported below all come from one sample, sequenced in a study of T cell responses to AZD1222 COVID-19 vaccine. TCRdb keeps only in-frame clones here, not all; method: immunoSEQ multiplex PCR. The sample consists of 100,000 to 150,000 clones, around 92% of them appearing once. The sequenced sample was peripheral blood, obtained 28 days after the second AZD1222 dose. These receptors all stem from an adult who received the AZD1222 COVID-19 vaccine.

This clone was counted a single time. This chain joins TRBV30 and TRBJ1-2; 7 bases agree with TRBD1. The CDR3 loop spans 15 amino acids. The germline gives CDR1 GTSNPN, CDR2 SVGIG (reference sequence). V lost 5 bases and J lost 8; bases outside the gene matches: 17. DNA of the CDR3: TGTGCCTGGGAGGGGCGCACAGGGGTACGTCTCGGCTACACCTTC. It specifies CAWEGRTGVRLGYTF.

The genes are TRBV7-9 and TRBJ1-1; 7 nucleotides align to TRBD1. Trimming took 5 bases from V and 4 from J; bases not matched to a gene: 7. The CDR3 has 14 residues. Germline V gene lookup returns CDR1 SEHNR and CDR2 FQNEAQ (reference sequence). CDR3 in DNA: TGTGCCAGCAGCCCCCGACAGGGCGCCACTGAAGCTTTCTTT. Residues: CASSPRQGATEAFF. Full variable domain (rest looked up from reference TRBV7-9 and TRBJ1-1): DTGVSQNPRHKITKRGQNVTFRCDPISEHNRLYWYRQTLGQGPEFLTYFQNEAQLEKSRLLSDRFSAERPKGSFSTLEIQRTEQGDSAMYLCASSPRQGATEAFFGQGTRLTVV.

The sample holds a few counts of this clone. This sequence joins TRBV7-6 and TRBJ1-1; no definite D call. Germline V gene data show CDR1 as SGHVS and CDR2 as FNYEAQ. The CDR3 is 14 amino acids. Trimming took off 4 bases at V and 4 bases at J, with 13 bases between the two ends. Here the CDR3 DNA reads TGTGCCAGCAGCTCCGTAGGACGTAGCACTGAAGCTTTCTTT. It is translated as CASSSVGRSTEAFF.

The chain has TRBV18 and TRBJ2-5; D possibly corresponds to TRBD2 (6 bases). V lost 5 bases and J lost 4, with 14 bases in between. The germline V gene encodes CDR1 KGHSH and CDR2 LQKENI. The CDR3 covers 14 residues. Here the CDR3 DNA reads TGTGCCAGCTCATCCCCCCTAGCGCCAGAGACCCAGTACTTC. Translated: CASSSPLAPETQYF. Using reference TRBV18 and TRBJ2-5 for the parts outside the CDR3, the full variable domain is NAGVMQNPRHLVRRRGQEARLRCSPMKGHSHVYWYRQLPEEGLKFMVYLQKENIIDESGMPKERFSAEFPKEGPSILRIQQVVRGDSAAYFCASSSPLAPETQYFGPGTRLLVL.

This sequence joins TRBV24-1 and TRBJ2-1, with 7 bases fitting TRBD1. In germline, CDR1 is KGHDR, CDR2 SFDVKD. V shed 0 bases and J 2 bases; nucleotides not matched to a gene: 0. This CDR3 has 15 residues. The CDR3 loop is CATSDLGQAYNEQFF. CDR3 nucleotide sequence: TGTGCCACCAGTGATTTGGGACAGGCCTACAATGAGCAGTTCTTC.

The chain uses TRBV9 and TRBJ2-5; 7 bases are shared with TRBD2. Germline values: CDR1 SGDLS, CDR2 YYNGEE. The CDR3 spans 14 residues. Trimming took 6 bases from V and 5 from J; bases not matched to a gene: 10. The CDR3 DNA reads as TGTGCCAGCACCCAGACGGGGGGAGGCGAGACCCAGTACTTC. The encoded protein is CASTQTGGGETQYF. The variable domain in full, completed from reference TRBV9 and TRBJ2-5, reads DSGVTQTPKHLITATGQRVTLRCSPRSGDLSVYWYQQSLDQGLQFLIQYYNGEERAKGNILERFSAQQFPDLHSELNLSSLELGDSALYFCASTQTGGGETQYFGPGTRLLVL.

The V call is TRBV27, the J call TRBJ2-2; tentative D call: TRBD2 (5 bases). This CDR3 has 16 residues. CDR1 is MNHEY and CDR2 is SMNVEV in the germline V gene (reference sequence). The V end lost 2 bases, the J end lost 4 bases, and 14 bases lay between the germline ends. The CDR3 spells CASSLKYPGSTGELFF. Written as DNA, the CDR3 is TGTGCCAGCAGTTTAAAGTATCCGGGGTCCACCGGGGAGCTGTTTTTT.

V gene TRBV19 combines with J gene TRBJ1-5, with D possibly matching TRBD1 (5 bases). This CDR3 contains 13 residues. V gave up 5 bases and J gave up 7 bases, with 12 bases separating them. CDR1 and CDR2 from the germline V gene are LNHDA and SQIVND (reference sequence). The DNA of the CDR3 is TGTGCCAGTAGTCCCGACAGAGGCCAGCCCCAGCATTTT. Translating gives CASSPDRGQPQHF.

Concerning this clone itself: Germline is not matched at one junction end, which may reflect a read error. The CDR3 nucleotides read TGCGAGACCGGGACAGGGATCCTACCAGGGGGCTACACCTTC. This codes for CETGTGILPGGYTF. This chain links TRBV6-5 with TRBJ1-2, with TRBD1 matching over 9 bases. The germline CDR1 and CDR2 sequences are MNHEY and SVGAGI. The CDR3 sequence is 14 residues long.

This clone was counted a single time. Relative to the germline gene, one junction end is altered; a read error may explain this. The CDR3 DNA sequence: TGCGCCAGCAGTCAAGATCTAGGGACAGGGGCAGGTCAGCCCCAGCATTTT. It codes for CASSQDLGTGAGQPQHF. The V gene is TRBV4-3, the J gene TRBJ1-5; TRBD1 agrees at 10 bases. This CDR3 contains 17 residues. In germline, CDR1 is LGHNA, CDR2 YSLEER.

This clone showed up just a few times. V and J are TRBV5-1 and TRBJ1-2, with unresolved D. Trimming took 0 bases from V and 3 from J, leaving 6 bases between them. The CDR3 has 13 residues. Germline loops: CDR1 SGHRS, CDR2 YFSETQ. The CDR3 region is CASSLDRYYGYTF. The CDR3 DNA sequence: TGCGCCAGCAGCTTGGACAGATACTATGGCTACACCTTC. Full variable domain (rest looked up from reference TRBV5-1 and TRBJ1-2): KAGVTQTPRYLIKTRGQQVTLSCSPISGHRSVSWYQQTPGQGLQFLFEYFSETQRNKGNFPGRFSGRQFSNSRSEMNVSTLELGDSALYLCASSLDRYYGYTFGSGTRLTVV.

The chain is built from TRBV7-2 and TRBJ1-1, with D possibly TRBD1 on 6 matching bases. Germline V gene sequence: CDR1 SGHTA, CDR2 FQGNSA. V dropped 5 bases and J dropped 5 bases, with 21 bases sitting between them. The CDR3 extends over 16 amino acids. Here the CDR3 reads CASSLVAGGGGTEAFF. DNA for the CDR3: TGTGCCAGCAGCCTTGTAGCCGGGGGGGGCGGAACTGAAGCTTTCTTT.

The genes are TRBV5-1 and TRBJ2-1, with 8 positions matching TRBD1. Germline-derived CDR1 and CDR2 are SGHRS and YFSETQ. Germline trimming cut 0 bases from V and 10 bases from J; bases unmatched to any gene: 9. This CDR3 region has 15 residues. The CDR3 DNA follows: TGCGCCAGCAGCTTGGAGGACAGGGTGGTGAACGAGCAGTTCTTC. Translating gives CASSLEDRVVNEQFF.